The rows below give T cell receptor beta chains drawn from one sample of a study of T cell responses to AZD1222 COVID-19 vaccine. Assay: immunoSEQ multiplex PCR; the TCRdb copy retains only in-frame clones and omits some. Of roughly 110,000 clones in the sample, 90% were seen once. This specimen consisted of peripheral blood, obtained on day 0 of AZD1222 vaccination. Source of these receptors: an adult in good health. Each CDR3 is given without its conserved first and last residue. Clone size appears in some rows only: once, few, many, or a class for an expanded clone.

CDR3: ASSFDYGYT
size: NA
J: TRBJ1-2
V: TRBV7-9

CDR3: ASSISANEEGYT
size: NA
J: TRBJ1-2
V: TRBV19

CDR3: ASSAALGANTEAF
size: NA
J: TRBJ1-1
V: TRBV9

CDR3: ASSLDLGPTNYGYT
size: NA
J: TRBJ1-2
V: TRBV7-8

CDR3: ASSYAGQGNEQF
size: few
J: TRBJ2-1
V: TRBV11-2

CDR3: ASSKTGGYEQY
size: NA
J: TRBJ2-7
V: TRBV5-6

CDR3: ASSLRDTQY
size: NA
J: TRBJ2-3
V: TRBV12-3/TRBV12-4

CDR3: ASSPPKTGGKQPQH
size: NA
J: TRBJ1-5
V: TRBV18

CDR3: ASGSRRGSQETQY
size: NA
J: TRBJ2-5
V: TRBV6-5

CDR3: ASSEANAAAALFSPLH
size: NA
J: TRBJ1-6
V: TRBV6-1

CDR3: AISTGTENGYT
size: NA
J: TRBJ1-2
V: TRBV10-3

CDR3: ASEDRAGQPQH
size: NA
J: TRBJ1-5
V: TRBV19

CDR3: ASSPQTVLSNTEAF
size: NA
J: TRBJ1-1
V: TRBV7-3

CDR3: ASSSLTGTTEQF
size: NA
J: TRBJ2-1
V: TRBV5-1

CDR3: ASSEASGFEKLF
size: NA
J: TRBJ1-4
V: TRBV19

CDR3: ASSQVTGGTEAF
size: NA
J: TRBJ1-1
V: TRBV14

CDR3: ASSKDRVPSYEQY
size: NA
J: TRBJ2-7
V: TRBV4-2

CDR3: ASSHSRGPEPQH
size: NA
J: TRBJ1-5
V: TRBV7-9

CDR3: ASSSVMGKYNSPLH
size: few
J: TRBJ1-6
V: TRBV6-5

CDR3: ASSPMGTYRSYEQY
size: NA
J: TRBJ2-7
V: TRBV3-1/TRBV3-2

CDR3: ASSPNSGATNEKLF
size: NA
J: TRBJ1-4
V: TRBV19

CDR3: ASSQDTGTYNEQF
size: once
J: TRBJ2-1
V: TRBV3-1/TRBV3-2

CDR3: ASSAGGGLNQPQH
size: NA
J: TRBJ1-5
V: TRBV28

CDR3: ATSRIGAGGELF
size: NA
J: TRBJ2-2
V: TRBV15

CDR3: SVGGNRGGYT
size: NA
J: TRBJ1-2
V: TRBV29-1

CDR3: ASSGGTALTNEKLF
size: NA
J: TRBJ1-4
V: TRBV6-1

CDR3: ASTTFYSPRVGYT
size: NA
J: TRBJ1-2
V: TRBV19

CDR3: ASSSGEAGGPEQY
size: NA
J: TRBJ2-7
V: TRBV6-2/TRBV6-3

CDR3: ASSGRLAGVSTDTQY
size: NA
J: TRBJ2-3
V: TRBV11-2

CDR3: ASLPGQALIEAF
size: NA
J: TRBJ1-1
V: TRBV28

CDR3: ASSPGPNYGYT
size: few
J: TRBJ1-2
V: TRBV2

CDR3: ASSQLGGNEKLF
size: NA
J: TRBJ1-4
V: TRBV27

CDR3: ASSSGQTYEQY
size: NA
J: TRBJ2-7
V: TRBV2

CDR3: ASTPTGGSEAF
size: NA
J: TRBJ1-1
V: TRBV10-2

CDR3: ASSWGNSPLH
size: NA
J: TRBJ1-6
V: TRBV6-5

CDR3: ASSRLGETGRTEAF
size: NA
J: TRBJ1-1
V: TRBV19

CDR3: ASSTRTGENFYGYT
size: once
J: TRBJ1-2
V: TRBV2

CDR3: ASSYLQFNTEAF
size: NA
J: TRBJ1-1
V: TRBV6-2/TRBV6-3

CDR3: AWSRTLVEKLF
size: NA
J: TRBJ1-4
V: TRBV30

CDR3: ASSELGQGNSPLH
size: NA
J: TRBJ1-6
V: TRBV2

CDR3: ASSYRQGAFGELF
size: NA
J: TRBJ2-2
V: TRBV6-5

CDR3: AWSRDRAGGAF
size: NA
J: TRBJ1-1
V: TRBV30

CDR3: ATSRGAGLALGHEQF
size: few
J: TRBJ2-1
V: TRBV15

CDR3: ASQVAANYGYT
size: NA
J: TRBJ1-2
V: TRBV5-6

CDR3: ASSFANNQPQH
size: few
J: TRBJ1-5
V: TRBV5-6

CDR3: ASSRGGTEAF
size: NA
J: TRBJ1-1
V: TRBV6-5

CDR3: ASTQEGGGSNQPQH
size: NA
J: TRBJ1-5
V: TRBV2

CDR3: SARYTGELF
size: NA
J: TRBJ2-2
V: TRBV20-1

CDR3: ATRGGGEQY
size: NA
J: TRBJ2-7
V: TRBV19

CDR3: ASSESGDATNYGYT
size: NA
J: TRBJ1-2
V: TRBV25-1

CDR3: ASSSGALGGNTIY
size: NA
J: TRBJ1-3
V: TRBV7-3

CDR3: ASRGSWGYT
size: NA
J: TRBJ1-2
V: TRBV2

CDR3: ASSSNHGDYGYT
size: few
J: TRBJ1-2
V: TRBV7-9

CDR3: ASSLGTGKD
size: NA
J: TRBJ1-1
V: TRBV5-8

CDR3: ASSQEMGRPLATQY
size: NA
J: TRBJ2-3
V: TRBV4-2